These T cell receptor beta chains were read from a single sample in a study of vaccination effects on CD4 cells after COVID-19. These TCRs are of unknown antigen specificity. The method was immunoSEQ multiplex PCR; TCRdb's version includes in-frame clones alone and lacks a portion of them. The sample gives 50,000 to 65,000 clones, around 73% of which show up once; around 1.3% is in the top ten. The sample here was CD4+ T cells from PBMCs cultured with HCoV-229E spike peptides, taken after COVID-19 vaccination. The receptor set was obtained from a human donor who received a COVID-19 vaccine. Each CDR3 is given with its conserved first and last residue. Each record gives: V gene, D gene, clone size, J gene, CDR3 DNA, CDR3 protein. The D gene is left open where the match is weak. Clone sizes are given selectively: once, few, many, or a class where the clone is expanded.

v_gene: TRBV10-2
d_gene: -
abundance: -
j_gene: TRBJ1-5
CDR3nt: TGCGCCAGCAGCACGGGAGCGGGTCAGCCCCAGCATTTT
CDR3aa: CASSTGAGQPQHF

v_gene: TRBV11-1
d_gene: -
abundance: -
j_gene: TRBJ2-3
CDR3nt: TGTGCCAGCAGCGCACCCCAGGGAAAGTGGACAGATACGCAGTATTTT
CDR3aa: CASSAPQGKWTDTQYF

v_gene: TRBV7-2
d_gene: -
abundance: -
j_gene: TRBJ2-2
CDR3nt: TGTGCCAGCAGTGTCAGGGTCGCCGGGGAGCTGTTTTTT
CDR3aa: CASSVRVAGELFF

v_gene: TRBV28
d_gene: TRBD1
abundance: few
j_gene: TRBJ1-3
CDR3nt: TGTGCCAGCCAAAACTCCGGGACAGGGAGTTTTGGAAACACCATATATTTT
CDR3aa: CASQNSGTGSFGNTIYF

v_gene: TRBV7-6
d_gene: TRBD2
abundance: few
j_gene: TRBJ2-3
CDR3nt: TGTGCCAGCAGCTTGGGACTAGCAGATACGCAGTATTTT
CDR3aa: CASSLGLADTQYF

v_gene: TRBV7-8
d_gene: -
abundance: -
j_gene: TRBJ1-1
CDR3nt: TGTGCCAGCAGCTTAGCGCTTAGGGCTACTGAAGCTTTCTTT
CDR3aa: CASSLALRATEAFF

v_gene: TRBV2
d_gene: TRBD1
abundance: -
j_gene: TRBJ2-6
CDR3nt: TGTGCCAGCACTCCGGACAGGTCTGGGGCCAACGTCCTGACTTTC
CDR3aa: CASTPDRSGANVLTF

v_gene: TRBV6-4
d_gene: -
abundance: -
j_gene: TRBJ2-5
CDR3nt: TGTGCCAGCAGTGTTGGGGACCAAGAGACCCAGTACTTC
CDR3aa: CASSVGDQETQYF

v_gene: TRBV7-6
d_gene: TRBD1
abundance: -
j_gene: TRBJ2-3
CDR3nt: TGTGCCAGCAGCTCGAGTCTTACAGGGGTGGATACGCAGTATTTT
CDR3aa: CASSSSLTGVDTQYF

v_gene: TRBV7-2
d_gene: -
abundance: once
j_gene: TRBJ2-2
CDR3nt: TGTGCCAGCAGCTTTTCGGGTCCCGGGGAGCTGTTTTTT
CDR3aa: CASSFSGPGELFF

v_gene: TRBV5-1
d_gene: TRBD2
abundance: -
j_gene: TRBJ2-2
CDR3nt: TGCGCCAGCAGCGACGGGAGGATTACCGGGGAGCTGTTTTTT
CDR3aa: CASSDGRITGELFF

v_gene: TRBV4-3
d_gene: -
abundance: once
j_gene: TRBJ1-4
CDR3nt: TGCGCCAGCAGCCGGGGCCGGGGACAATTTGAACTGTTTTTT
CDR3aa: CASSRGRGQFELFF

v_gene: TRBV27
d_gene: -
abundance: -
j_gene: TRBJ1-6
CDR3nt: TGTGCCAGCAGTCCCCCCCCTAATGCCCGTTCACCCCTCCACTTT
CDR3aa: CASSPPPNARSPLHF

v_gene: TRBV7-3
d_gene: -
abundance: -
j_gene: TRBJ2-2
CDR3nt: TGTGCCAGCAGCTTACAGGGGGGCAGGAACACCGGGGAGCTGTTTTTT
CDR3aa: CASSLQGGRNTGELFF

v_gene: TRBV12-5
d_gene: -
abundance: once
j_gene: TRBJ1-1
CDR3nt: TGTGCTAGTGGTTCAAGGGGAGGGAACACTGAAGCTTTCTTT
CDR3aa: CASGSRGGNTEAFF

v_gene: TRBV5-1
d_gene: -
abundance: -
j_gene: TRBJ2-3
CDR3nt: TGCGCCAGCAGCTGGGGAACAGATACGCAGTATTTT
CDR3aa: CASSWGTDTQYF

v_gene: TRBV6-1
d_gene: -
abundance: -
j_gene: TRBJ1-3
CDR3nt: TGTGCCAGCAGTGAATTAAGGGGTTCAGGAAACACCATATATTTT
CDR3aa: CASSELRGSGNTIYF

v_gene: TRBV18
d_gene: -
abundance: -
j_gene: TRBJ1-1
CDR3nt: TGTGCCAGCTCACCTCATCCCCAGGGAACTGAAGCTTTCTTT
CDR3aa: CASSPHPQGTEAFF

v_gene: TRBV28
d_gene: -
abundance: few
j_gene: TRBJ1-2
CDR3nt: TGTGCCAGCAGTTTAGGGGGCCTCTACTATGGCTACACCTTC
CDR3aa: CASSLGGLYYGYTF

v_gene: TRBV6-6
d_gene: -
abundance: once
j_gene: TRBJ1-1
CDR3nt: TGTGCCAGCAGAGGGCCTAGCACTGAAGCTTTCTTT
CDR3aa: CASRGPSTEAFF

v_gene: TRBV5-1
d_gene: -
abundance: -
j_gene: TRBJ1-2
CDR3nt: TGCGCCAGCAGCTTGGCCGGGGGGGTCTATGGCTACACCTTC
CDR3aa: CASSLAGGVYGYTF

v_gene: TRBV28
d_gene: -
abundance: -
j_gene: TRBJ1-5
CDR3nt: TGTGCCAGCAGACCTGGTGGAAGCAATCAGCCCCAGCATTTT
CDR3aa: CASRPGGSNQPQHF

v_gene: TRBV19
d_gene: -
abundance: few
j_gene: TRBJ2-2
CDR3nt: TGTGCCAGTAGTAATCAGGCGAACACCGGGGAGCTGTTTTTT
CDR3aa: CASSNQANTGELFF

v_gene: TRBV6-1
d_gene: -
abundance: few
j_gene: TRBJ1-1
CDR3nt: TGTGCCAGCAGTGAAGCGGGACGGAGGGAGGCTTTCTTT
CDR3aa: CASSEAGRREAFF

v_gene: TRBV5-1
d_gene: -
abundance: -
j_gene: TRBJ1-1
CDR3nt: TGCGCCAGCAGCTTGGGGTTTGGGGGTCTGAACACTGAAGCTTTCTTT
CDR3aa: CASSLGFGGLNTEAFF

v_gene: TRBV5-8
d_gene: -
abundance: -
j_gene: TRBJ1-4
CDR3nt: TGTGCCAGCAGCTTACAGGGACTGTATAATGAAAAACTGTTTTTT
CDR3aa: CASSLQGLYNEKLFF

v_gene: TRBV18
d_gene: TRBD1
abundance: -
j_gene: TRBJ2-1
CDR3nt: TGTGCCAGCTCACGAGGGACAGGCACCGAGAATGAGCAGTTCTTC
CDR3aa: CASSRGTGTENEQFF

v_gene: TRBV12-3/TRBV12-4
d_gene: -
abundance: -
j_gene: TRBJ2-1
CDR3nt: TGTGCCAGCAGTCGCCGGGTACCCGCGCAGTTCTTC
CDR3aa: CASSRRVPAQFF

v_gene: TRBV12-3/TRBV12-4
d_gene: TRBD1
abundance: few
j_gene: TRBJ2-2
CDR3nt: TGTGCCAGCATCAGACAGGGGACCGGGGAGCTGTTTTTT
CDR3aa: CASIRQGTGELFF

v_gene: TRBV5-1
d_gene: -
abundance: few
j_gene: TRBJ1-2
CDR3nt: TGCGCCAGCAGCGAAAGACAGGATTCAAGTGGCTACACCTTC
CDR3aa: CASSERQDSSGYTF

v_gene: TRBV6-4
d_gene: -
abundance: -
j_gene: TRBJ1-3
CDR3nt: TGTGCCAGCAGCCGGGACGCCGGAAACACCATATATTTT
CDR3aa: CASSRDAGNTIYF

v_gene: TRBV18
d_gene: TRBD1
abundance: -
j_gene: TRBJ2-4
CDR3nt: TGTGCCAGCTCAGAAGCAGGGGGCCTGGACATTCAGTACTTC
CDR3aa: CASSEAGGLDIQYF

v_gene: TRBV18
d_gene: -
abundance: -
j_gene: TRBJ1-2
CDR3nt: TGTGCCAGCTCACGGGGTCGACAGAATGGCTACACCTTC
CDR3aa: CASSRGRQNGYTF

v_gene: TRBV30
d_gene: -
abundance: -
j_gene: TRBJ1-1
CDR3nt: TGTGCCTGGAGGTTAAGGACTGAAGCTTTCTTT
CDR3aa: CAWRLRTEAFF

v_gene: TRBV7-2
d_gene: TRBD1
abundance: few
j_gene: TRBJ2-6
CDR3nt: TGTGCCAGCAGACCGCCCGGACAGGGGGGATCTGGGGCCAACGTCCTGACTTTC
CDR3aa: CASRPPGQGGSGANVLTF

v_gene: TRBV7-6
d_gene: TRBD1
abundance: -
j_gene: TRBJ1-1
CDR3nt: TGTGCCAGCAGCTTAGGGGGGACAGCGAACACTGAAGCTTTCTTT
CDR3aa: CASSLGGTANTEAFF

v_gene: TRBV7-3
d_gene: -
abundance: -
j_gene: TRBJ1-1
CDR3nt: TGTGCCAGCAGCCGGACTGAGAACACTGAAGCTTTCTTT
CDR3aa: CASSRTENTEAFF

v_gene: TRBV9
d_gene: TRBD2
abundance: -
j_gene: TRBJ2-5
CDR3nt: TGTGCCAGCAGCGTTCTAGCGGGGGGTCAAGGAGAGACCCAGTACTTC
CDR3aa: CASSVLAGGQGETQYF

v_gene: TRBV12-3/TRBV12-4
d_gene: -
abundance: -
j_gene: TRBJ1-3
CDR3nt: TGTGCCAGCAGTTTAGCAAGAAACACCATATATTTT
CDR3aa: CASSLARNTIYF

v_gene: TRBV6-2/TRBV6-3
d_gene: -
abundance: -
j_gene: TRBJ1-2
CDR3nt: TGTGCCAGCAGTTCTCACTATGGCTACACCTTC
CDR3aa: CASSSHYGYTF

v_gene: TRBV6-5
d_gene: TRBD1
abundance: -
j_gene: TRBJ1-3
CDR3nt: TGTGCCAGCAGCGCTGACAGGGCCGCTGGAAACACCATATATTTT
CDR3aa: CASSADRAAGNTIYF

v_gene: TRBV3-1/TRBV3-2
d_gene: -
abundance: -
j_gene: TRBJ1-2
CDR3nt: TGTGCCAGCAGCCATGCCCCCAGGGATAAGAGTTACACCTTC
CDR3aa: CASSHAPRDKSYTF

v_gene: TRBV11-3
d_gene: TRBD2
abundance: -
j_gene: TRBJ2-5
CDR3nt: TGTGCCAGCAGTAGAGGCGGGGGGGCCGGAGAGACCCAGTACTTC
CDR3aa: CASSRGGGAGETQYF

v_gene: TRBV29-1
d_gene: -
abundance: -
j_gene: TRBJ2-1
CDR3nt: TGCAGCGTTGGTATCACCCCCGCATCCGGGACAAATTATTACAATGAGCAGTTCTTC
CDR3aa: CSVGITPASGTNYYNEQFF

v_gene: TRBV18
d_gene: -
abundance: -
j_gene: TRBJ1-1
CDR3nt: TGTGCCAGCTCACCTTCATTTGGGGGCAGGGCTACTGAAGCTTTCTTT
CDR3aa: CASSPSFGGRATEAFF

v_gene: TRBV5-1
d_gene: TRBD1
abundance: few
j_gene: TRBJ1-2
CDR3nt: TGCGCCAGCGGGGAACCGGGACAGCCCTATGGCTACACCTTC
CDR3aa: CASGEPGQPYGYTF

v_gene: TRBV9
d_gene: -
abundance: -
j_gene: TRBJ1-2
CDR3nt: TGTGCCAGCAGCGTAGACCTCGACTATGGCTACACCTTC
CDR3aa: CASSVDLDYGYTF

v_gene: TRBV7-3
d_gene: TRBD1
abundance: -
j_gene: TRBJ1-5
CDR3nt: TGTGCCAGCAGCGCCACAGGGGACAATCAGCCCCAGCATTTT
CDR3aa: CASSATGDNQPQHF

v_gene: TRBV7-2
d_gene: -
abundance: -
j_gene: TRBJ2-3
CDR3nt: TGTGCCAGCAGCTTAGCGTTTACCACAGATACGCAGTATTTT
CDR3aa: CASSLAFTTDTQYF

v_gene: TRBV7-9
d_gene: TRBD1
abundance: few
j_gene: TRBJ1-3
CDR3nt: TGTGCCAGCAGGGGACAGGGTGGGATCGGAAACACCATATATTTT
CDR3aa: CASRGQGGIGNTIYF

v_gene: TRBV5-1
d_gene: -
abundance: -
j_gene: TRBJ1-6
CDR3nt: TGCGCCAGCAGCTTGGCCGGGCAGGCCTTTGGGTCACCCCTCCACTTT
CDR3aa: CASSLAGQAFGSPLHF

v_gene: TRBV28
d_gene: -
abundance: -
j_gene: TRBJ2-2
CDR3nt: TGTGCCAGCAGTTTGGCTCTCCTAAGCGGGGAGCTGTTTTTT
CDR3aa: CASSLALLSGELFF

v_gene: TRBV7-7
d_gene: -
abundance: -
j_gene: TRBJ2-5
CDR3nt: TGTGCCAGCAGCCTTGGGGGCAAAGAGACCCAGTACTTC
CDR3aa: CASSLGGKETQYF

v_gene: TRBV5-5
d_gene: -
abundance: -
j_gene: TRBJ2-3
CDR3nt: TGTGCCAGCAGTTCAAGGGGCAGGCCAGATACGCAGTATTTT
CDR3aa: CASSSRGRPDTQYF

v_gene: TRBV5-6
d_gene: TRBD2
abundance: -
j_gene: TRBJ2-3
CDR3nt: TGTGCCAGCAGCTCGGTTACTAGCGCCCCTAGCACAGATACGCAGTATTTT
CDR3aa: CASSSVTSAPSTDTQYF